This T cell receptor (beta chain) derives from a study of shared clonotypes between healthy human individuals. Notes on the study in general: It was anticipated that sequencing depth would influence how many clonotypes donors shared. Shared clonotypes across all four donors exceeded non-shared ones in generation probability. There were few donors, and this limited the genetic and exposure-history diversity represented.

In its sample, this clone was seen once. Its antigen is unidentified. The table came from immunoSEQ multiplex PCR; TCRdb's copy has only in-frame clones and leaves some out. This table has about 1 million clones, about 75% appearing once. Donors comprised only Caucasian adults living in Nashville, Tennessee. The clonotype was recovered from a man aged 18 to 30 in good health. Material: memory CD4+ T cells sorted from blood. The subset was: CD45RA-negative fraction.

CDR3 sequence: CASSQGGTAQETQYF. The CDR3 region has the DNA TGCGCCAGCAGCCAGGGAGGGACGGCGCAAGAGACCCAGTACTTC. The chain uses TRBV4-3 and TRBJ2-5; TRBD2 agrees at 7 bases. The CDR3 runs to 15 residues. V was clipped by 3 bases and J by 2 bases; unmatched bases: 6. Germline V gene lookup returns CDR1 LGHNA and CDR2 YSLEER.